Shown below are 3 T cell receptor beta chains from a single sample sequenced in a study of blood T cell repertoires in COVID-19. Libraries were prepared by immunoSEQ multiplex PCR; TCRdb keeps only in-frame clonotypes and omits some of them. The repertoire includes approximately 220,000 clones, 65% to 85% of them detected once, and roughly 30% sits in the top ten. What was sequenced was peripheral blood. The receptors originated from a man aged 40-50 years with acute or convalescent COVID-19.

The V gene is TRBV19, the J gene TRBJ1-2, with D uncertain. The CDR3 sequence is 15 residues long. Trimming pared 5 bases from V and 2 bases from J, leaving 15 bases between. Germline CDR1 LNHDA, CDR2 SQIVND (reference sequence). CDR3 loop: CASSPWEGPNYGYTF. The CDR3 DNA follows: TGTGCCAGTAGTCCTTGGGAGGGCCCCAACTATGGCTACACCTTC.

Only a few counts were recorded for this clone. The rearrangement joins TRBV9 to TRBJ1-4; D may be TRBD1 (5 bases). Germline CDR1 reads SGDLS; CDR2 reads YYNGEE. The CDR3 sequence is 15 residues long. V shed 4 bases and J shed 3 bases, with 13 bases lying between them. In nucleotides, the CDR3 is TGTGCCAGCAGCCTCCTTGGGGCATCTAATGAAAAACTGTTTTTT. The encoded protein is CASSLLGASNEKLFF.

The chain uses TRBV9 and TRBJ2-5, with 13 bases that match TRBD2. Germline CDR1 and CDR2: SGDLS and YYNGEE. V lost 4 bases to trimming and J lost 5 bases; unmatched junction nucleotides: 5. The CDR3 covers 15 residues. The CDR3, as DNA: TGTGCCAGCAGCCCAGGGACTAGCGGGAAGGAGACCCAGTACTTC. This gives the protein CASSPGTSGKETQYF.